This TCR beta chain was obtained from a study of blood T cell repertoires in COVID-19. Original processing notes: Reference gene primer amplification gave estimated nucleated cell counts. Profiling relied on immunoSEQ multiplex PCR, and the TCRdb table lists in-frame clones only, not all of them. V, J and clone size are taken as reported in that table, and D and trimming were inferred from the DNA itself. The sample consists of roughly 410,000 clones, 75% to 90% of them appearing once. This CDR3 comprises 18 residues. J lost 5 bases, V lost 5 bases, and 13 bases had no gene match. Germline V gene lookup returns CDR1 MNHEY and CDR2 SMNVEV (reference sequence).

The rearrangement joins TRBV27 to TRBJ2-2; 11 bases fit TRBD2. Sequencing was carried out using peripheral blood. The receptor's source is a woman aged 40 to 50 with COVID-19, enrolled during active disease. The CDR3 loop is CASSLLLSGRARTGELFF. For the CDR3, the DNA is TGTGCCAGCAGTCTCCTACTTAGCGGGAGGGCCCGGACCGGGGAGCTGTTTTTT.